The present T cell receptor beta chain was sequenced within a study of cytomegalovirus exposure and HLA in healthy donors. A word on this clone: The target antigen is unknown.

The study, taken as a whole, reports: For most TCR sequences rarity was the rule, although some public TCRs occurred in many donors. The investigators catalogued 164 TCR beta chains as cytomegalovirus-associated.

V trimming: 1 base; J trimming: 11 bases; junction bases outside the gene matches: 7. Germline V gene data show CDR1 as SGHTA and CDR2 as FQGNSA. The CDR3 runs to 14 residues. Measured with immunoSEQ multiplex PCR; TCRdb has only the in-frame clones, and not every one. The data contain approximately 150,000 clones, roughly 80% of them singletons. It was the roughly 110-subject validation cohort, separate from the roughly 700-subject first cohort, to which the donors belonged. Sequenced: PBMCs. This clonotype was sampled from a man under 40 in good health and CMV-seropositive. This rearrangement joins TRBV7-2 to TRBJ1-4, with TRBD1 matching 7 bases. The CDR3 protein is CASSLGVGGRKLFF. CDR3 coding DNA: TGTGCCAGCAGCTTAGGTGTAGGGGGCCGCAAACTGTTTTTT.